This TCR beta chain appears in the sequencing data of a study of T cells in localized non-small cell lung cancer. Study conclusions and caveats: Median approximately 50 top-100 tumor clones were shared with paired adjacent lung.

V shed 4 bases, J shed 0 bases, and the junction held 16 bases outside the gene matches. Per germline, CDR1 SGDLS and CDR2 YYNGEE. The CDR3 runs 21 residues. A remark on this clone: What it recognizes is unknown.

Libraries were prepared by immunoSEQ multiplex PCR; TCRdb keeps only in-frame clonotypes and omits some of them. Here the sample spans some 33,000 clones, 90% to 95% being singletons. The sequence derives from a man aged 35 to 70 with stage II lung adenocarcinoma. Sequencing was performed on PBMCs, taken before any cancer treatment. This sequence joins TRBV9 and TRBJ2-3, with TRBD2 matching over 14 bases. DNA of the CDR3: TGTGCCAGCAGCCCCCACCCGACTAGCGGGAGGGGAGTAGAGAGCACAGATACGCAGTATTTT. Its protein is CASSPHPTSGRGVESTDTQYF.